Listed below are T cell receptor beta chains from one sample, sequenced in a study of cytomegalovirus exposure and HLA in healthy donors. Method: immunoSEQ multiplex PCR; TCRdb's copy keeps in-frame clones and lacks some. Here the sample spans under 150,000 clones, 82% being singletons. The sequencing input was PBMCs. The receptors come from a male donor in good health and CMV-seronegative. CDR3s include the opening cysteine and the closing phenylalanine or tryptophan. The D gene is left open where the match is weak. Clone size is shown for a subset of rows, as once, few, many or a class of expanded clone.

abundance | j_gene | d_gene | v_gene | CDR3nt | CDR3aa
NA | TRBJ2-3 | NA | TRBV28 | TGTGCCAGCAGTTTATCCCGGAGATATACGCAGTATTTT | CASSLSRRYTQYF
NA | TRBJ2-7 | NA | TRBV5-8 | TGTGCCAGCAGCCCGGGACACCTTTACGAGCAGTACTTC | CASSPGHLYEQYF
NA | TRBJ2-7 | NA | TRBV7-2 | TGTGCCAGCAGCTTAGCGGCCCGATACGAGCAGTACTTC | CASSLAARYEQYF
NA | TRBJ2-6 | NA | TRBV6-6 | TGTGCCAGCAGCCCCGAGGTAACTGGGGCCAACGTCCTGACTTTC | CASSPEVTGANVLTF
NA | TRBJ2-7 | NA | TRBV6-5 | TGTGCCAGCAGCCCTTCCGGGACAAGGCCCTACGAGCAGTACTTC | CASSPSGTRPYEQYF
few | TRBJ2-2 | NA | TRBV7-9 | TGTGCCAGCAGCCCCAGGCTAACCGGGGAGCTGTTTTTT | CASSPRLTGELFF
NA | TRBJ2-7 | TRBD2 | TRBV7-3 | TGTGCCAGCAGCTTAACGGGACTAGCCGGGGGCGAGCAGTACTTC | CASSLTGLAGGEQYF
NA | TRBJ2-7 | TRBD2 | TRBV2 | TGTGCCAGCAGTGATAGCGGGAGCGGACAGTACGAGCAGTACTTC | CASSDSGSGQYEQYF
NA | TRBJ2-7 | NA | TRBV5-8 | TGTGCCAGCAGCTTACTTGTTTCCTACGAGCAGTACTTC | CASSLLVSYEQYF
NA | TRBJ2-3 | TRBD2 | TRBV7-8 | TGTGCCAGCAGCTTAATCTCTGCGGGAGCAGATACGCAGTATTTT | CASSLISAGADTQYF
NA | TRBJ2-2 | TRBD2 | TRBV5-6 | TGTGCCAGCAGCTTGCCTAGCGGGAGTTGGACCGGGGAGCTGTTTTTT | CASSLPSGSWTGELFF
NA | TRBJ1-1 | TRBD1 | TRBV5-1 | TGCGCCAGCAGCCCGGGGGACAGGGAAAACACTGAAGCTTTCTTT | CASSPGDRENTEAFF
NA | TRBJ2-3 | TRBD1 | TRBV5-4 | TGTGCCAGCAGCCCGGGACAGGGAACCACAGATACGCAGTATTTT | CASSPGQGTTDTQYF
NA | TRBJ2-7 | TRBD2 | TRBV28 | TGTGCCAGCAGTTTAGCTAGCGGGAGTTTCGAGCAGTACTTC | CASSLASGSFEQYF
NA | TRBJ2-7 | TRBD1 | TRBV5-1 | TGCGCCAGCAGCTTGGAGGGGACAGGAGCCTACGAGCAGTACTTC | CASSLEGTGAYEQYF
once | TRBJ1-1 | NA | TRBV9 | TGTGCCAGCGGAATAAACAGGGACACTGAAGCTTTCTTT | CASGINRDTEAFF
NA | TRBJ1-1 | NA | TRBV11-3 | TGTGCCAGCAGCATGACAGTGAACACTGAAGCTTTCTTT | CASSMTVNTEAFF
once | TRBJ1-4 | NA | TRBV27 | TGTGCCAGCAGTTCGGTCCGCGCTAATGAAAAACTGTTTTTT | CASSSVRANEKLFF
NA | TRBJ2-2 | TRBD1 | TRBV5-1 | TGCGCCAGCTCCCCCGGGACAGGGGTCCGGGAGCTGTTTTTT | CASSPGTGVRELFF
NA | TRBJ2-1 | NA | TRBV4-3 | TGCGCCAGCAGCAGCCGGGACTTCGAATACAATGAGCAGTTCTTC | CASSSRDFEYNEQFF
NA | TRBJ1-2 | NA | TRBV5-1 | TGCGCCAGCAGCCCAACCCCCGGCTATGGCTACACCTTC | CASSPTPGYGYTF
NA | TRBJ2-3 | TRBD1 | TRBV10-3 | TGTGCCATCAGGGACAGGGAATTATCAGATACGCAGTATTTT | CAIRDRELSDTQYF
NA | TRBJ2-1 | NA | TRBV6-4 | TGTGCCAGCACTGAGGGGGACACTAAATACAATGAGCAGTTCTTC | CASTEGDTKYNEQFF
NA | TRBJ2-7 | NA | TRBV19 | TGTGCCAGTACCCCTATGCTCGACTTTTCTTGGGACGAGCAGTACTTC | CASTPMLDFSWDEQYF
NA | TRBJ2-1 | NA | TRBV5-1 | TGCGCCAGCAGCTTGGGAGGTGCCGGCAATGAGCAGTTCTTC | CASSLGGAGNEQFF
NA | TRBJ2-1 | NA | TRBV2 | TGTGCCAGCCCGAGAGGAGGAACCTACAATGAGCAGTTCTTC | CASPRGGTYNEQFF
NA | TRBJ2-7 | NA | TRBV5-4 | TGTGCCAGCAGCTTACGGGATACTACAGACGAGCAGTACTTC | CASSLRDTTDEQYF
NA | TRBJ2-5 | TRBD2 | TRBV27 | TGTGCCAGCAAAAAAACTAGCGGGAGAGGAGAGACCCAGTACTTC | CASKKTSGRGETQYF
NA | TRBJ2-5 | TRBD1 | TRBV7-7 | TGTGCTAGCAGCTTAGACAGGGGGCAAGAGACCCAGTACTTC | CASSLDRGQETQYF